This paragraph covers one T cell receptor (beta chain) sequence. No cognate antigen has been identified for it. This sample is drawn from a study of CXCR3-negative and CXCR3-positive naive CD8 T cells (dated by TCRdb to the late 2010s). General notes on the study: In total, around 140 million TRB reads were obtained, corresponding to roughly 1.5 +/- 0.3 million reads per library. The diversity and physicochemical repertoire analyses included some 11 donors pooled from two independent experiments. Naive subsets from 5 or 6 donors and memory cells from 3 donors were included in the TRBV-TRBJ cluster analysis. The research as a whole found: TRB CDR3s from CXCR3-positive naive cells showed higher hydrophobicity (lower Kidera factor 4), lower energy, and higher strength and volume indices than CXCR3-negative naive cells. Naive CXCR3-negative and CXCR3-positive cells from the same donor showed similar TRBV-TRBJ usage, whereas memory cells showed distinct patterns. CXCR3 expression partially decreased after cryopreservation, so most assays used freshly isolated PBMCs. Repertoire diversity was comparably high in both naive subsets but much lower in memory CD8+ T cells. Because surface CD5, which is linked to self-reactivity in mice, was comparable between the naive subsets, TCR interaction strength was also inferred from the physicochemical properties of TRB CDR3s.

The CDR3 holds 14 amino acids from the cysteine to the phenylalanine. The protein alone is recorded here. The germline V gene (reference sequence) specifies DFQATT as CDR1 and SNEGSKA as CDR2. Each CD8+ T cell subset was flow-sorted in triplicate, with some 300,000 cells per subset placed directly into RLT lysis buffer. Naive CD8+ T cells were defined stringently as CD45RO-CCR7+CD27+CD95- to exclude memory contaminants. Using standard density gradient centrifugation, peripheral blood mononuclear cells were isolated from buffy coats. A FACSAria III was used to flow-sort naive CD8+ T cells into CXCR3-negative and CXCR3-positive populations. Total RNA was extracted from sorted cells with an RNeasy Mini Kit. Instrument used: NextSeq 550. The Human TCR Profiling Kit (MiLaboratory) was used to make UMI-labeled 5' RACE TRB cDNA libraries. The full amount of extracted RNA was used for cDNA synthesis, and the full amount of resulting cDNA was used for PCR amplification. The libraries were made side by side, with each library going through the same number of PCR cycles. In the authors' own workflow: With a minimum of two reads required per UMI, MIGEC and MiXCR pulled out about 50,000 +/- 10,000 unique UMI-labeled TRB cDNA molecules from each library. Each library averaged roughly 36,000 +/- 9,600 functional in-frame TRB CDR3 nucleotide clonotypes without stop codons. Diversity metrics, including normalized Shannon-Wiener and Chao1, were computed in VDJtools after downsampling to 5000 UMI-labeled TRB molecules per sample. For the central five CDR3 residues, VDJtools calculated physicochemical properties weighted by clonotype size, namely interaction energy, strength, volume and Kidera factor 4. Each entry corresponds to one CDR3 protein sequence from reads that TCRdb reprocessed, and DNA is not given. TCRdb, not the original authors, processed these V and J calls. The sample table records roughly 130,000 distinct CDR3 sequences. About 0.61% of the sample is in the top ten clones.

The clonotype was recovered from a human donor in good health. Some clones in this sample may be carry-over from other donors' samples. The sequence joins TRBV20-1 to TRBJ2-1. Sample: naive CXCR3+ CD8+ T cells from blood. This specimen's cell subset or site label, per the study, means: CD45RO-CCR7+CD27+CD95- naive CD8+ T cells expressing CXCR3 (TNR3+). CDR3 protein: CSARDPTTHNEQFF.